The sequence of this T cell receptor beta chain was determined in a study of glioma-infiltrating T cells. For the study at large: About one million peripheral T cells were targeted at about 4- to 11-fold coverage. Whole-study results and caveats: Above-expected tissue-blood divergence occurred in all gliomas, most in low-grade ones. CDR3 overlap between tissue and blood was very small.

Amplification of TCR alpha and beta CDR3 regions from RNA used iRepertoire nested multiplex PCR. Tissue mRNA or PBMC total RNA, about 90-450 ng, went into one-step reverse transcription and amplification. TCRdb passed the multiplex PCR reads through MiXCR, listing each CDR3 protein once. The sample lists about 400,000 distinct CDR3 sequences; about two fifths were seen once. J was trimmed by 7 bases and V by 4 bases; bases with no gene match: 5. This CDR3 comprises 12 residues. Germline V CDR1 and CDR2: DFQATT, SNEGSKA (reference sequence). Concerning this clonotype: Its antigen is unidentified.

This chain joins TRBV20-1 and TRBJ1-2; 8 bases align to TRBD1. The sample taken for sequencing was glioma tissue, nonneoplastic brain tissue, or PBMCs (not recorded which). The TCR comes from a human donor with low-grade glioma or glioblastoma, undergoing nonglioma brain surgery, or in good health (not recorded which). The DNA of the CDR3 is TGCAGTGCTACTGGACAGGGATCTGGCTACACCTTC. It is translated as CSATGQGSGYTF.